This TCR beta chain was recovered during a study of blood T cell repertoires in COVID-19. Study at large: Researchers got acute and convalescent COVID-19 samples from the United States, Italy and Spain. PBMCs, B-cell-depleted T cells, or T cells provided the cDNA or gDNA that made up the material.

Germline assignment: CDR1 SGHRS and CDR2 YFSETQ. The CDR3 spans 14 residues. Trimming took off 4 bases at V and 2 bases at J, with 12 bases between the two ends. Original processing notes: Nucleated cell counts were estimated from reference gene primer amplification. TCRdb's copy holds only in-frame clones and misses some; the assay was immunoSEQ multiplex PCR. That table is the source of V, J and clone size, and D and trimming were worked out from the DNA. The sample contains 95,000 to 110,000 clones, 87% of which appear only once. The chain employs TRBV5-1 and TRBJ2-5; D call uncertain. The sequenced sample consisted of peripheral blood. The clonotype originates from a human donor in a cohort sampled during active COVID-19. The CDR3 DNA sequence: TGCGCCAGCAGCAACTGGGCGCCGCAAGAGACCCAGTACTTC. As protein: CASSNWAPQETQYF.